What follows is one T cell receptor beta chain and its context. This clone was seen only once. What antigen it recognizes has not been identified. Base qualities were left out, and no much larger clone turns up one base away. These data belong to a study of blood T cell repertoires in COVID-19 (dated by TCRdb to 2018 to 2021). A note on the overall study: Samples covering the acute and convalescent phases of COVID-19 were provided by collaborators in the United States, Italy and Spain. The prospective study material was composed of cDNA or gDNA derived from T cells, B-cell-depleted T cells, or PBMCs. Deeply sampled blood TCRbeta repertoires from subjects exposed to, actively infected with, or recovered from COVID-19 were included in the dataset. The repertoires were made available in a free public database intended to serve as a resource for research on the immune response to SARS-CoV-2. Samples were obtained from the ongoing ImmuneRACE study (first 160 participants) and from 1,000 to 1,500 subjects provided by 6 global collaborators. Nearly every sample came with metadata listing a de-identified subject ID, COVID-19 status, age in years and sex. HLA class I and class II types, where available, came from metadata supplied by the sample provider rather than from assay-based typing. Study-level results and caveats: How much clinical and demographic metadata was included differed by source and by participant, and the metadata was provided uncurated.

Whole blood was collected in K2EDTA tubes by collaborating institutions according to the institutions' own protocols. For TCRbeta analysis, collaborators shipped samples in one of three forms: frozen whole blood, isolated PBMCs, or DNA extracted from either of those sample types. TCRbeta CDR3 regions were amplified from genomic DNA by means of the immunoSEQ Assay, a bias-controlled multiplex PCR. In the source study's methods: Within the assay, amplification of reference gene primers was used to estimate how many nucleated cells each sample contained. Sequence reads were collapsed and filtered to measure the absolute abundance of every unique TCRbeta CDR3 rearrangement. Productive Simpson clonality was computed per sample as the square root of Simpson's diversity index over productive rearrangements. Here the immuneACCESS table is served through TCRdb, limited to in-frame sequences with V and J called. Missing clones are a known gap in these copies; in checked studies unresolved V genes cover under half, and the rest lacks a known reason. That table furnishes V, J and clone size, whereas the DNA furnished D and trimming. The sample has 84,000 or so clones on record, 82% of them singletons. The top ten clones comprise 0.95% to 1.5% of the sample.

The V end gives up 4 bases and the J end 5 bases, leaving 6 bases in the junction not matched to a gene. The cysteine opens and the phenylalanine closes a CDR3 of 15 amino acids. Only the CDR3 region is kept as DNA, spanning 45 bases read in frame from base 1. For CDR1 and CDR2, the germline V gene (reference sequence) lists SGHNT and YYREEE. The V gene is TRBV5-4 and the J gene is TRBJ2-2; the central 9 bases match TRBD2. This clonotype was sampled from a woman of 80 years or more with acute or convalescent COVID-19. The sequenced material came from peripheral blood. CDR3 protein: CASSRGGALTGELFF. The DNA reads as follows: TGTGCCAGCAGCCGCGGGGGGGCCTTGACCGGGGAGCTGTTTTTT.